This is a list of T cell receptor beta chains from one sample in a study of OX40 agonist ivuxolimab in advanced cancers. TCRdb's copy holds only in-frame clones and misses some; the assay was immunoSEQ multiplex PCR. This sample carries 50,000 or so clones, approximately 80% of them seen once, and the ten largest clones take around 12%. Material: CD4+ or CD8+ T cells sorted from blood, obtained in a trial of the OX40 agonist ivuxolimab. All receptors derive from an adult with an advanced solid tumor such as melanoma, head and neck, liver or kidney cancer. CDR3s include the opening cysteine and the closing phenylalanine or tryptophan. Each record gives: J gene, V gene, clone size, D gene, CDR3 DNA, CDR3 protein. D genes are given only for firm matches. Size is stated for part of the rows, as once, few or many counts, or as a class when the clone is expanded.

TRBJ2-6	TRBV5-1	NA	NA	TGCGCCAGCAGCTTGGGGGGCTCTGGGGCCAACGTCCTGACTTTC	CASSLGGSGANVLTF
TRBJ2-4	TRBV12-1	NA	NA	TGTGCCAGCAGCTTTGCGGCGGACCATATAGCCAAAAACATTCAGTACTTC	CASSFAADHIAKNIQYF
TRBJ2-3	TRBV5-4	NA	TRBD2	TGTGCCAGCACCCCTAGGGCTAGCGGGGGGACAGATACGCAGTATTTT	CASTPRASGGTDTQYF
TRBJ2-2	TRBV9	few	TRBD1	TGTGCCAGCAGCTATCGGGACAGGGACGTCGGGGAGCTGTTTTTT	CASSYRDRDVGELFF
TRBJ2-2	TRBV6-6	NA	NA	TGTGCCAGCGGGGACTCCACCGGGGAGCTGTTTTTT	CASGDSTGELFF
TRBJ1-2	TRBV6-6	NA	NA	TGTGCCAGCACCTTCGACGGGAACTATGGCTACACCTTC	CASTFDGNYGYTF
TRBJ2-2	TRBV7-2	NA	NA	TGTGCCAGCAGCTTCGGCACTACGAACACCGGGGAGCTGTTTTTT	CASSFGTTNTGELFF
TRBJ2-3	TRBV7-2	NA	TRBD2	TGTGCCAGCAGCTTAGCTAGCGGGGGGGCGGGAGATACGCAGTATTTT	CASSLASGGAGDTQYF
TRBJ2-1	TRBV11-2	NA	NA	TGTGCCAGCAGCTTGGTCAAAGGGGGGTACAATGAGCAGTTCTTC	CASSLVKGGYNEQFF
TRBJ1-5	TRBV7-9	NA	NA	TGTGCCAGCAGCTTAGATTCGAATCAGCCCCAGCATTTT	CASSLDSNQPQHF
TRBJ1-2	TRBV5-6	NA	NA	TGTGCCAGCAGCTTGGCCCAGGGCCCCTATGGCTACACCTTC	CASSLAQGPYGYTF
TRBJ1-1	TRBV2	NA	TRBD1	TGTGCCAGCAGTGTCAGGGACAGCACTGAAGCTTTCTTT	CASSVRDSTEAFF
TRBJ1-4	TRBV28	NA	NA	TGTGCCAGCAGTTTAAGCGGCAGGAGGGATGAAAAACTGTTTTTT	CASSLSGRRDEKLFF
TRBJ2-7	TRBV4-3	NA	TRBD2	TGCGCCAGCAGCCAAGCTTTAGGGCTAGCGGGTGCCTACGAGCAGTACTTC	CASSQALGLAGAYEQYF
TRBJ1-6	TRBV6-5	NA	TRBD1	TGTGCCAGCAGACCCTGGACAGGGGGCGCTTCACCCCTCCACTTT	CASRPWTGGASPLHF
TRBJ2-1	TRBV4-2	NA	TRBD1	TGTGCCAGCAGCCAAGAGGGACAGGTTAATGAGCAGTTCTTC	CASSQEGQVNEQFF
TRBJ1-3	TRBV5-4	NA	NA	TGTGCCAGCAGACGTACAGGGTCGGGAAACACCATATATTTT	CASRRTGSGNTIYF
TRBJ2-5	TRBV18	NA	NA	TGTGCCAGCTCACCAAAAGGGGGAGAGACCCAGTACTTC	CASSPKGGETQYF
TRBJ1-3	TRBV5-1	NA	NA	TGCGCCAGCAGCTTGATGGGGGACTTCTCTGGAAACACCATATATTTT	CASSLMGDFSGNTIYF
TRBJ2-7	TRBV7-3	few	NA	TGTGCCAGCAGCTTAACAGCGGCCCCGACCTACGAGCAGTACTTC	CASSLTAAPTYEQYF
TRBJ1-5	TRBV27	NA	NA	TGTGCCAGCAGTTTAGCGGGGAATAGCAATCAGCCCCAGCATTTT	CASSLAGNSNQPQHF
TRBJ2-3	TRBV2	few	NA	TGTGCCAGCAAGGAGGGGGGGTCAGATACGCAGTATTTT	CASKEGGSDTQYF
TRBJ1-2	TRBV30	NA	NA	TGTGCCCGGAGTGTACTATCCACGGGATCGGGCGGCTACACCTTC	CARSVLSTGSGGYTF
TRBJ1-1	TRBV9	NA	TRBD1	TGTGCCAGCAGCGGGGGAGAGACAGGGGCCGTGAGAGGGACTGAAGCTTTCTTT	CASSGGETGAVRGTEAFF
TRBJ1-1	TRBV30	NA	TRBD1	TGTGCCTGGAGTGAGGACAGGGCGTACACTGAAGCTTTCTTT	CAWSEDRAYTEAFF
TRBJ1-3	TRBV7-9	NA	NA	TGTGCCAGCGGGCTGAGCTCTGGAAACACCATATATTTT	CASGLSSGNTIYF
TRBJ2-3	TRBV6-5	few	NA	TGTGCCAGCAGGGACAGCACAGATACGCAGTATTTT	CASRDSTDTQYF
TRBJ1-4	TRBV6-6	NA	TRBD1	TGTGCCAGCCGCGACAGGGGAGGAGAAGAAAAACTGTTTTTT	CASRDRGGEEKLFF
TRBJ2-7	TRBV30	NA	TRBD1	TGTGCCTGGAGTGTAGGGACAGGGTCCTACGAGCAGTACTTC	CAWSVGTGSYEQYF
TRBJ2-6	TRBV7-3	NA	NA	TGTGCCAGCAGCCCAGGGTCTGGGGCCAACGTCCTGACTTTC	CASSPGSGANVLTF
TRBJ2-7	TRBV6-5	NA	TRBD1	TGTGCCAGCAGCCTGTACAGGGGACCCCGCTACGAGCAGTACTTC	CASSLYRGPRYEQYF
TRBJ1-2	TRBV5-6	NA	NA	TGTGCCAGCAGCGTTACAGGGTACTATGGCTACACCTTC	CASSVTGYYGYTF
TRBJ1-5	TRBV2	NA	NA	TGTGCCAGCAGAGTTAACAGGGATCGCAATCAGCCCCAGCATTTT	CASRVNRDRNQPQHF
TRBJ1-2	TRBV7-9	NA	NA	TGTGCCAGCAATCTGGATAACTATGGCTACACCTTC	CASNLDNYGYTF
TRBJ2-3	TRBV5-5	NA	NA	TGTGCCAGCAGCCAAGGACTCGGTGGGGATACGCAGTATTTT	CASSQGLGGDTQYF
TRBJ1-1	TRBV7-9	NA	TRBD1	TGTGCCAGCAGCTGGCGTCAACAGGGGCCTGAAGCTTTCTTT	CASSWRQQGPEAFF
TRBJ2-7	TRBV6-5	NA	NA	TGTGCCAGCAGGTCCATGACAGGACCCGAGCAGTACTTC	CASRSMTGPEQYF
TRBJ2-1	TRBV30	NA	TRBD2	TGTGCCTGGAGTGTAGGGACTAGCGAATACAATGAGCAGTTCTTC	CAWSVGTSEYNEQFF
TRBJ1-1	TRBV5-6	NA	NA	TGTGCCAGCAGCTTCGGACCGAACACTGAAGCTTTCTTT	CASSFGPNTEAFF
TRBJ2-3	TRBV16	NA	NA	TGTGCCAGCAGCCACTCAAGCAGGCACCCTAGGAGCACAGATACGCAGTATTTT	CASSHSSRHPRSTDTQYF
TRBJ2-3	TRBV2	NA	NA	TGTGCCAGCAGTGAAGGTTGGGGATTAGCGACTAGCACAGATACGCAGTATTTT	CASSEGWGLATSTDTQYF
TRBJ2-1	TRBV18	NA	NA	TGTGCCAGCTCACCGGATCGACAGAACAATGAGCAGTTCTTC	CASSPDRQNNEQFF